This T cell receptor beta chain is drawn from a study of T cells in Graves' hyperthyroidism and ophthalmopathy. In its sample, this clonotype was seen many times. Its specificity is unknown. The CDR3 regions of TCR beta were amplified from RNA transcripts. Researchers ran a first-round RT-PCR on the TCR CDR3 using the HTBI primer set. Using its own MiXCR run on the multiplex PCR reads, TCRdb lists one record per CDR3 protein. The sample records 130,000 or so distinct CDR3 sequences, more than 20% being singletons. From approximately 9.1 ml of fresh peripheral blood, PBMCs were isolated. The CDR3 consists of 16 residues. Germline V gives CDR1 MNHNS, CDR2 SASEGT. V shed 2 bases, J shed 2 bases, and the junction held 4 bases outside the gene matches. Study outcomes and limitations: In the analysis, a 13 V-J model separated ophthalmopathy from stable hyperthyroidism. Median prediction lead before ophthalmopathy onset was around 7 months with the model.

The sequenced material came from blood. The chain carries TRBV6-1 and TRBJ2-1; 9 bases are a match to TRBD2. The sequence derives from a woman aged 45-65 years with Graves' hyperthyroidism that later progressed to Graves' ophthalmopathy. DNA for the CDR3: TGTGCCAGCAGTGAACAGAGCGGGAGGACCTACAATGAGCAGTTCTTC. Its protein is CASSEQSGRTYNEQFF.